The 23 T cell receptor beta chains reported below all come from one sample, sequenced in a study of blood T cell repertoires in COVID-19. Profiling relied on immunoSEQ multiplex PCR, and the TCRdb table lists in-frame clones only, not all of them. The sample includes fewer than 500,000 clones, around 87% seen only once; the top ten take 0.97%. The sample taken for sequencing was PBMCs or T cells enriched from blood (not recorded which). These receptors were taken from a woman between 25 and 40 years old with acute COVID-19.

The V call is TRBV7-2, the J call TRBJ1-2, with no clear D. Germline loops: CDR1 SGHTA, CDR2 FQGNSA. This CDR3 spans 14 amino acids. V lost 1 base to trimming and J lost 8 bases, with 14 bases between them. The CDR3 DNA follows: TGTGCCAGCAGCTTAGGCCTCGGGGTTGGGGGCTACACCTTC. This gives the protein CASSLGLGVGGYTF.

This rearrangement joins TRBV6-5 to TRBJ1-2; the D gene is possibly TRBD1 (5 bases). This CDR3 comprises 14 residues. The V gene lost 5 bases and the J gene lost 8 bases, with 18 bases spanning the gap. Germline loops: CDR1 MNHEY, CDR2 SVGAGI. In DNA form, the CDR3 reads TGTGCCAGCAGTCTCGAAGGGGAGGGGCTGGGCTACACCTTC. Protein sequence: CASSLEGEGLGYTF.

In DNA, the CDR3 is TGCGCCAGCAGCCAACAACAGGTATCCTACAATGAGCAGTTCTTC. Amino acids: CASSQQQVSYNEQFF. V usage is TRBV4-1 and J usage is TRBJ2-1; possibly TRBD1 for D (5 bases). V dropped 2 bases and J dropped 1 base, with 9 bases sitting between them. Germline V gene sequence: CDR1 MGHRA, CDR2 YSYEKL. The CDR3 runs to 15 residues.

V usage is TRBV5-4 and J usage is TRBJ1-1; no definite D call. V was cut by 5 bases and J by 1 base, with 12 bases left in between. Germline V CDR1 and CDR2: SGHNT, YYREEE (reference sequence). This CDR3 comprises 14 residues. CDR3 loop: CASRAWGANTEAFF. The CDR3 DNA is TGTGCCAGCAGAGCTTGGGGAGCGAACACTGAAGCTTTCTTT. The whole variable domain, remainder taken from reference TRBV5-4 and TRBJ1-1, is ETGVTQSPTHLIKTRGQQVTLRCSSQSGHNTVSWYQQALGQGPQFIFQYYREEENGRGNFPPRFSGLQFPNYSSELNVNALELDDSALYLCASRAWGANTEAFFGQGTRLTVV.

V and J are TRBV5-1 and TRBJ2-3; D might be TRBD2 (5 bases). The CDR3 consists of 16 residues. Trimming took 0 bases from V and 4 from J, leaving 15 bases between them. Germline V lookup: CDR1 SGHRS, CDR2 YFSETQ. DNA for the CDR3: TGCGCCAGCAGCTTGGCCCCCAGGACTCGCGCAGATACGCAGTATTTT. Translating gives CASSLAPRTRADTQYF.

The gene calls are TRBV10-3 and TRBJ2-7; unclear D gene. Per germline, CDR1 ENHRY and CDR2 SYGVKD. This CDR3 has 11 amino acids. V dropped 4 bases and J dropped 5 bases, with 6 bases sitting between them. The CDR3 sequence: CAISASDEQYF. In DNA, the CDR3 is TGTGCCATCAGTGCGAGCGACGAGCAGTACTTC.

The chain carries TRBV5-5 and TRBJ2-1; perhaps TRBD2 as D (5 bases). The CDR3 runs 14 residues. CDR1 is SGHKS, CDR2 YYEKEE, per germline (reference sequence). With 4 bases removed from V and 4 bases from J, the gap between germline ends came to 12 bases. The CDR3 here is CASSTSRGYNEQFF. The CDR3 bases are TGTGCCAGCAGCACATCCCGGGGTTACAATGAGCAGTTCTTC.

This clone was recorded once. The chain couples TRBV9 to TRBJ1-5; D is ambiguous. The CDR3 length is 13 residues. V lost 4 bases to trimming and J lost 5 bases, with 10 bases between them. Germline values: CDR1 SGDLS, CDR2 YYNGEE. This CDR3 is CASSPDWDQPQHF. Here the CDR3 DNA reads TGTGCCAGCAGCCCGGACTGGGATCAGCCCCAGCATTTT. The complete variable domain, with remaining parts taken from reference TRBV9 and TRBJ1-5, reads DSGVTQTPKHLITATGQRVTLRCSPRSGDLSVYWYQQSLDQGLQFLIQYYNGEERAKGNILERFSAQQFPDLHSELNLSSLELGDSALYFCASSPDWDQPQHFGDGTRLSIL.

V and J are TRBV5-1 and TRBJ2-7; 7 nucleotides line up with TRBD1. The germline CDR1 and CDR2 sequences are SGHRS and YFSETQ. V lost 1 base to trimming and J lost 6 bases; unmatched junction nucleotides: 13. The CDR3 contains 16 residues. CDR3 coding DNA: TGCGCCAGCAGCTTGTCGTGGACAGGAGCCTCGACCGAGCAGTACTTC. This sequence encodes CASSLSWTGASTEQYF.

This CDR3 reads CAWSPFRDRTIYYGYTF. The CDR3 bases are TGTGCCTGGAGTCCCTTCCGGGACAGGACCATTTACTATGGCTACACCTTC. The chain couples TRBV30 to TRBJ1-2, with TRBD1 matching 8 bases. The trim removed 2 bases at V and 3 bases at J, leaving 14 bases unmatched. Per the germline V gene, CDR1 is GTSNPN and CDR2 is SVGIG (reference sequence). This CDR3 region has 17 residues. Full variable domain (missing parts from reference TRBV30 and TRBJ1-2): SQTIHQWPATLVQPVGSPLSLECTVEGTSNPNLYWYRQAAGRGLQLLFYSVGIGQISSEVPQNLSASRPQDRQFILSSKKLLLSDSGFYLCAWSPFRDRTIYYGYTFGSGTRLTVV.

V is TRBV24-1 and J is TRBJ2-5; no firm D call. The CDR3 is 11 residues long. V shed 4 bases and J shed 5 bases, with 4 bases lying between them. Germline CDR1 is KGHDR and CDR2 is SFDVKD. The CDR3 protein is CATSDGETQYF. In nucleotides, the CDR3 is TGTGCCACCAGTGACGGGGAGACCCAGTACTTC.

Concerning this clone: This sample includes further DNA sequences coding for the same CDR3. V and J are TRBV2 and TRBJ1-5, with 9 bases lining up with TRBD1. CDR1 SNHLY and CDR2 FYNNEI come from the germline V gene. The ends lost 6 bases at V and 4 bases at J; junction bases unmatched: 1. CDR3 length: 13 amino acids. CDR3 in amino acids: CASRGQGNQPQHF. CDR3 in DNA: TGTGCCAGCAGAGGACAGGGGAATCAGCCCCAGCATTTT.

The CDR3 sequence: CASSRQGLHGYTF. CDR3 bases: TGTGCCAGCAGTCGACAGGGATTGCATGGCTACACCTTC. The J gene is TRBJ1-2, the V gene TRBV27; 7 positions match TRBD1. Germline assignment: CDR1 MNHEY and CDR2 SMNVEV (reference sequence). V was clipped by 5 bases and J by 6 bases; unmatched bases: 6. This CDR3 has 13 residues.

This clone was picked up one time. Other DNA sequences in this sample translate to the same CDR3. V gene TRBV9 combines with J gene TRBJ2-7, with D possibly being TRBD1 (5 bases). The CDR3 consists of 14 residues. The V end was cut by 0 bases, the J end by 3 bases, with 10 bases between. Per the germline V gene, CDR1 is SGDLS and CDR2 is YYNGEE. As DNA, the CDR3 is TGTGCCAGCAGCGTAGGGCAGGGTGGCTACGAGCAGTACTTC. Its protein is CASSVGQGGYEQYF.

The chain recombines TRBV9 with TRBJ1-3; D gene ambiguous. Germline CDR1 SGDLS, CDR2 YYNGEE. The CDR3 sequence is 16 residues long. Trimming shortened V by 0 bases and J by 0 bases, and 10 bases separated the two germline ends. The CDR3 protein is CASSVDAAASGNTIYF. In DNA form, the CDR3 reads TGTGCCAGCAGCGTAGACGCTGCGGCCTCTGGAAACACCATATATTTT.

The V gene is TRBV5-5, the J gene TRBJ2-7; 10 bases line up with TRBD1. This CDR3 is 15 amino acids long. Germline CDR1 and CDR2: SGHKS and YYEKEE (reference sequence). Trimming removed 5 bases from V and 3 bases from J; junction bases left unmatched: 8. The CDR3 loop reads CASRNGGDRGYEQYF. The CDR3 region has the DNA TGTGCCAGCAGAAATGGGGGGGACAGGGGCTACGAGCAGTACTTC.

The chain employs TRBV10-2 and TRBJ2-5, with D perhaps matching TRBD1 (6 bases). Germline assignment: CDR1 WSHSY and CDR2 SAAADI. The CDR3 totals 13 residues. With 7 bases removed from V and 1 base from J, the gap between germline ends came to 10 bases. CDR3: CASKGRGQETQYF. The CDR3 nucleotides are TGCGCCAGCAAGGGCAGGGGCCAAGAGACCCAGTACTTC.

This clone was found a few times. The J gene is TRBJ1-4, the V gene TRBV7-8; D may be TRBD1 (6 bases). Germline CDR1 and CDR2: SGHVS and FQNEAQ. The CDR3 is 14 amino acids. The V and J ends lost 3 bases and 5 bases respectively, with 10 bases between them. The CDR3 DNA reads as TGTGCCAGCAGCTTTGGGGGGGCGAATGAAAAACTGTTTTTT. This gives the protein CASSFGGANEKLFF.

The V call is TRBV7-3, the J call TRBJ1-6; D is unresolved. Trimming removed 1 base from V and 8 bases from J, with 6 bases in between. Germline values: CDR1 SGHTA, CDR2 FQGTGA. CDR3 size: 13 residues. CDR3 DNA sequence: TGTGCCAGCAGCTTAATGAGAGATTCACCCCTCCACTTT. Translated, it gives CASSLMRDSPLHF.

In this sample, this clone turned up once. V and J are TRBV9 and TRBJ1-6, with TRBD1 matching 8 bases. CDR1 and CDR2 (germline): SGDLS, YYNGEE. The V segment lost 2 bases and the J segment 0 bases; nucleotides outside the gene matches: 4. The CDR3 has 17 residues. CDR3 sequence reads: CASSVTGESSYNSPLHF. The CDR3 DNA reads as TGTGCCAGCAGCGTGACAGGGGAAAGCTCCTATAATTCACCCCTCCACTTT.

J is TRBJ2-1 and V is TRBV6-5; TRBD1 is a possible D gene (5 bases). V gave up 4 bases and J gave up 1 base, with 8 bases separating them. CDR1 is MNHEY, CDR2 SVGAGI, per germline. CDR3 size: 14 residues. The CDR3 nucleotides read TGTGCCAGCAGTTCCAGGGTGTCCTACAATGAGCAGTTCTTC. Translated: CASSSRVSYNEQFF.

V usage is TRBV30 and J usage is TRBJ2-7; D gene uncertain. Per germline, CDR1 GTSNPN and CDR2 SVGIG (reference sequence). CDR3 length: 12 amino acids. V dropped 0 bases and J dropped 6 bases, with 9 bases sitting between them. The CDR3 nucleotides are TGTGCCTGGAGTGTAGGAGAGCGCGAGCAGTACTTC. It is translated as CAWSVGEREQYF.

The V and J genes are TRBV21-1 and TRBJ2-7; TRBD1 reflects the table's D call only, with no check against the DNA. TRBV21-1 is marked as a pseudogene. The CDR3 is 15 amino acids. The DNA for the CDR3 is TGTGCCAGCAGCGCTACAATACAGGGTCGGTACGAGCAGTACTTC. It yields the protein CASSATIQGRYEQYF.